These 18 T cell receptor beta chains came from one sample sequenced in a study of cytomegalovirus exposure and HLA in healthy donors (dated 2017 in TCRdb). The method was the immunoSEQ multiplex PCR assay. For the multiplex PCR, a mixture combining 60 forward primers for TCR Vbeta segments and 13 reverse primers for TCR Jbeta segments was used. Sourced from immuneACCESS, this table was stored by TCRdb with only in-frame sequences that have V and J called. A share of the clones is absent; for the studies checked, an unresolved V gene accounts for under half, and the remainder has no known explanation. The table for this sample lists 150,000 to 200,000 clones; around 87% of them were counted only once. The top ten clonotypes cover approximately 1.5% of the sample. The sample taken for sequencing was PBMCs. All receptors derive from a woman under 30 in good health and CMV-seronegative.

The chain uses TRBV19 and TRBJ2-4, with D perhaps matching TRBD1 (5 bases). The CDR3 extends over 16 amino acids. CDR1 and CDR2 from the germline V gene are LNHDA and SQIVND (reference sequence). V was cut by 4 bases and J by 0 bases, with 13 bases left in between. CDR3 region: CASSKQAALAKNIQYF. The CDR3, as DNA: TGTGCCAGTAGTAAACAGGCCGCTCTAGCCAAAAACATTCAGTACTTC.

The chain is built from TRBV19 and TRBJ2-1, with D possibly matching TRBD2 (7 bases). This CDR3 region has 15 residues. Germline V CDR1 and CDR2: LNHDA, SQIVND (reference sequence). The V gene lost 3 bases and the J gene lost 5 bases, with 14 bases spanning the gap. The CDR3 sequence is CASSMGGAYNNEQFF. The CDR3 DNA is TGTGCCAGTAGTATGGGGGGGGCGTATAACAATGAGCAGTTCTTC.

This chain joins TRBV5-1 and TRBJ2-5, with D tentatively TRBD1 (6 bases). The last part of the DNA fits TRBJ2-7 better; the J call may be wrong. The CDR3 sequence is 14 residues long. CDR1 and CDR2 (germline): SGHRS, YFSETQ. The CDR3 loop reads CASSSWGLSYEQYF. The CDR3 bases are TGCGCCAGCAGCTCTTGGGGGCTCTCCTACGAGCAGTACTTC.

This chain uses TRBV19 with TRBJ2-5; weak D call: TRBD2 (6 bases). The CDR3 consists of 15 residues. Trimming stripped 1 base from V and 1 base from J, with 10 bases between. Germline CDR1 is LNHDA and CDR2 is SQIVND (reference sequence). CDR3 bases: TGTGCCAGTAGTATAGGTGGAGGGTTCCAAGAGACCCAGTACTTC. Translated, it gives CASSIGGGFQETQYF.

About this clone: The sample has other DNA sequences that encode this CDR3 too. The genes are TRBV6-6 and TRBJ2-7; TRBD2 might be the D (5 bases). Between the trimmed V and J ends, which lost 2 bases and 5 bases, there was a span of 19 bases. The CDR3 runs to 16 residues. The germline CDR1 and CDR2 sequences are MNHNY and SVGAGI (reference sequence). The CDR3 reads CASSYHRPGMGDEQYF. The CDR3 coding sequence is TGTGCCAGCAGTTACCACCGACCGGGGATGGGCGACGAGCAGTACTTC.

The chain has TRBV28 and TRBJ2-5; 7 positions agree with TRBD2. This CDR3 contains 12 residues. Germline-derived CDR1 and CDR2 are MDHEN and SYDVKM. V was pared by 8 bases and J by 6 bases, with 6 bases of the junction left unmatched. CDR3 region: CASGAGIKTQYF. The CDR3 DNA follows: TGTGCCAGCGGAGCGGGGATAAAGACCCAGTACTTC.

The rearrangement uses TRBV2 and TRBJ1-2; 7 nucleotides line up with TRBD1. CDR1 is SNHLY and CDR2 is FYNNEI in the germline V gene. The CDR3 sequence is 12 residues long. J was trimmed by 7 bases and V by 8 bases; bases with no gene match: 7. The CDR3 nucleotides are TGTGCCAGCCGGAGACAGGGTGGTGGCTACACCTTC. Translated: CASRRQGGGYTF.

This chain uses TRBV18 with TRBJ1-1, with 10 nucleotides matching TRBD1. The germline CDR1 and CDR2 sequences are KGHSH and LQKENI. The CDR3 runs 16 residues. J lost 3 bases, V lost 3 bases, and 7 bases had no gene match. The CDR3 loop is CASSPQGGTGDTEAFF. In DNA, the CDR3 is TGTGCCAGCTCACCTCAGGGGGGGACAGGGGACACTGAAGCTTTCTTT.

This clone was seen once. The rearrangement links TRBV18 to TRBJ1-2, with 7 bases aligning to TRBD1. The germline V gene encodes CDR1 KGHSH and CDR2 LQKENI. The junction had 6 bases not matched to a gene; V was cut back by 3 bases and J by 5 bases. The CDR3 totals 14 residues. Written as DNA, the CDR3 is TGTGCCAGCTCACCCCGGACAGGCGAATATGGCTACACCTTC. Its protein is CASSPRTGEYGYTF. Full variable domain (missing parts from reference TRBV18 and TRBJ1-2): NAGVMQNPRHLVRRRGQEARLRCSPMKGHSHVYWYRQLPEEGLKFMVYLQKENIIDESGMPKERFSAEFPKEGPSILRIQQVVRGDSAAYFCASSPRTGEYGYTFGSGTRLTVV.

The chain carries TRBV4-2 and TRBJ2-4; the match to TRBD1 covers 9 bases. This CDR3 comprises 17 residues. The germline gives CDR1 LGHNA, CDR2 YNFKEQ. With V trimmed by 3 bases and J by 1 base, 7 bases remained unmatched. The CDR3 reads CASSHRGTGSAKNIQYF. The CDR3 DNA follows: TGTGCCAGCAGCCACCGAGGGACAGGGTCGGCCAAAAACATTCAGTACTTC.

The chain is built from TRBV29-1 and TRBJ1-5; TRBD1 might be the D (6 bases). CDR1 and CDR2 (germline): SQVTM, ANQGSEA. The CDR3 totals 13 residues. V dropped 7 bases and J dropped 2 bases, with 12 bases sitting between them. The CDR3 bases are TGCAGCGCTGGGGCAGGGGGCAATCAGCCCCAGCATTTT. Residues: CSAGAGGNQPQHF.

This sequence joins TRBV15 and TRBJ1-5; 9 nucleotides agree with TRBD1. From germline, CDR1 is LNHNV and CDR2 YYDKDF (reference sequence). The V gene end was trimmed by 0 bases and the J gene end by 15 bases; junction bases not matched to a gene: 15. This CDR3 region has 16 residues. This chain's CDR3 is CATSRDRGTGITPRHF. The CDR3 coding sequence is TGTGCCACCAGCAGAGATCGCGGGACAGGGATCACGCCCAGGCATTTT. Together with reference TRBV15 and TRBJ1-5, the CDR3 gives the full variable domain: DAMVIQNPRYQVTQFGKPVTLSCSQTLNHNVMYWYQQKSSQAPKLLFHYYDKDFNNEADTPDNFQSRRPNTSFCFLDIRSPGLGDTAMYLCATSRDRGTGITPRHFGDGTRLSIL.

V usage is TRBV29-1 and J usage is TRBJ2-5; TRBD2 matches 11 bases. The CDR3 covers 14 residues. J lost 2 bases, V lost 6 bases, and 5 bases had no gene match. The germline V gene encodes CDR1 SQVTM and CDR2 ANQGSEA. CDR3 sequence reads: CSVAGTSGQETQYF. CDR3 DNA sequence: TGCAGCGTCGCCGGGACTAGCGGACAAGAGACCCAGTACTTC. The full variable domain, completed using reference TRBV29-1 and TRBJ2-5, is SAVISQKPSRDICQRGTSLTIQCQVDSQVTMMFWYRQQPGQSLTLIATANQGSEATYESGFVIDKFPISRPNLTFSTLTVSNMSPEDSSIYLCSVAGTSGQETQYFGPGTRLLVL.

The CDR3 loop reads CATSGQGNQPQHF. The CDR3 DNA reads TGTGCCACCTCTGGGCAGGGCAATCAGCCCCAGCATTTT. The J gene is TRBJ1-5, the V gene TRBV18, with D unresolved. This CDR3 has 13 amino acids. CDR1 is KGHSH and CDR2 is LQKENI in the germline V gene. Trimming left V 10 bases short and J 2 bases short, with 12 bases between.

V gene TRBV5-6 combines with J gene TRBJ2-7; D is perhaps TRBD2 (6 bases). CDR3 length equals 13 residues. Trimming removed 9 bases from V and 6 bases from J, with 19 bases in between. The germline gives CDR1 SGHDT, CDR2 YYEEEE. The CDR3 DNA is TGTGCCACCAGTCCGAATCCGCGGGGCGAGCAGTACTTC. As protein: CATSPNPRGEQYF.

In regard to this clone: Other DNA sequences in this sample translate to the same CDR3. The rearrangement uses TRBV5-4 and TRBJ1-2; 7 bases fit TRBD1. Germline V gives CDR1 SGHNT, CDR2 YYREEE (reference sequence). V shed 2 bases, J shed 2 bases, and the junction held 6 bases outside the gene matches. The CDR3 is 15 residues long. In DNA, the CDR3 is TGTGCCAGCAGCTTCGACAGGGCCACCAACTATGGCTACACCTTC. Translation: CASSFDRATNYGYTF.

The chain links TRBV7-8 to TRBJ2-7; 10 bases map to TRBD1. Germline V lookup: CDR1 SGHVS, CDR2 FQNEAQ. This CDR3 spans 16 amino acids. The V and J ends lost 2 bases and 4 bases, in that order; junction bases with no gene match: 8. CDR3: CASSLQGTGVRYEQYF. In DNA, the CDR3 is TGTGCCAGCAGCTTACAGGGGACAGGGGTCAGGTACGAGCAGTACTTC.

The rearrangement uses TRBV6-4 and TRBJ2-4; D is perhaps TRBD2 (6 bases). Trimming left V 3 bases short and J 9 bases short, with 9 bases between. Germline V gives CDR1 MRHNA, CDR2 SNTAGT. The CDR3 contains 12 residues. The CDR3 sequence is CASSETGGIQYF. The DNA of the CDR3 is TGTGCCAGCAGTGAAACCGGGGGCATTCAGTACTTC.